These 12 T cell receptor beta chains were sequenced from one sample in a study of blood T cell repertoires in COVID-19. Only in-frame clones appear in the TCRdb table, and some are missing; sequencing was by immunoSEQ multiplex PCR. The sample consists of approximately 330,000 clones, 80% to 90% of them appearing once. Sequencing was carried out using peripheral blood. These receptors all stem from a man aged 25-45 years with COVID-19, enrolled during active disease.

J is TRBJ2-2 and V is TRBV7-8; D call uncertain. Germline V gives CDR1 SGHVS, CDR2 FQNEAQ. There are 16 residues in the CDR3. The ends were cut back, 1 base at V and 1 base at J, with 10 bases in the middle. The DNA of the CDR3 is TGTGCCAGCAGCTTAGTTCAACTACTGAACACCGGGGAGCTGTTTTTT. It is translated as CASSLVQLLNTGELFF.

This clone was counted only a few times. CDR3 protein: CASSLFGGDQDEQYF. CDR3 sequence (DNA): TGTGCCAGCAGCTTATTTGGAGGGGACCAAGACGAGCAGTACTTC. The J gene is TRBJ2-7, the V gene TRBV7-6, with a weak D call TRBD2 (6 bases). Germline loops: CDR1 SGHVS, CDR2 FNYEAQ. The CDR3 is 15 residues long. The V end was cut by 2 bases, the J end by 5 bases, with 16 bases between. The complete variable domain, with remaining parts taken from reference TRBV7-6 and TRBJ2-7, reads GAGVSQSPRYKVTKRGQDVALRCDPISGHVSLYWYRQALGQGPEFLTYFNYEAQQDKSGLPNDRFSAERPEGSISTLTIQRTEQRDSAMYRCASSLFGGDQDEQYFGPGTRLTVT.

V is TRBV28 and J is TRBJ2-3; D gene ambiguous. V was shortened by 2 bases and J by 1 base, with 10 bases between the two germline ends. The CDR3 loop spans 15 amino acids. Per germline, CDR1 MDHEN and CDR2 SYDVKM. CDR3 amino acids: CASSLGLLGTDTQYF. The CDR3 DNA sequence: TGTGCCAGCAGTTTAGGGCTCCTTGGCACAGATACGCAGTATTTT. Using reference TRBV28 and TRBJ2-3 for the parts outside the CDR3, the full variable domain is DVKVTQSSRYLVKRTGEKVFLECVQDMDHENMFWYRQDPGLGLRLIYFSYDVKMKEKGDIPEGYSVSREKKERFSLILESASTNQTSMYLCASSLGLLGTDTQYFGPGTRLTVL.

This clone was detected only once. V usage is TRBV7-2 and J usage is TRBJ2-1; possibly TRBD1 for D (5 bases). CDR1 SGHTA and CDR2 FQGNSA come from the germline V gene. Trimming took 4 bases from V and 5 from J, leaving 15 bases between them. CDR3 length: 15 amino acids. The CDR3 spells CASSSTDNPNNEQFF. In DNA form, the CDR3 reads TGTGCCAGCAGCTCGACAGATAATCCCAACAATGAGCAGTTCTTC.

The chain recombines TRBV7-2 with TRBJ2-2; 11 bases fit TRBD2. The CDR3 extends over 16 amino acids. In germline, CDR1 is SGHTA, CDR2 FQGNSA. J gave up 8 bases and V 1 base, and 6 bases lay outside the gene matches. This CDR3 reads CASSLGSGGARGELFF. The CDR3 DNA reads as TGTGCCAGCAGCTTAGGTAGCGGGGGGGCCCGAGGGGAGCTGTTTTTT.

The chain is built from TRBV30 and TRBJ2-7; tentative D call: TRBD2 (5 bases). The germline V gene encodes CDR1 GTSNPN and CDR2 SVGIG (reference sequence). The V gene lost 3 bases and the J gene lost 1 base, with 13 bases spanning the gap. CDR3 size: 14 residues. The CDR3 region is CAWSGWETSYEQYF. The DNA of the CDR3 is TGTGCCTGGAGCGGGTGGGAGACTTCCTACGAGCAGTACTTC.

The rearrangement joins TRBV11-1 to TRBJ1-4; possible D gene TRBD1, 6 bases. The CDR3 covers 15 residues. V was clipped by 7 bases and J by 6 bases, with 18 bases between them. The germline CDR1 and CDR2 sequences are SGHAT and FQDESV (reference sequence). The CDR3 loop is CASNRQGGRHEKLFF. CDR3 DNA sequence: TGTGCCAGCAATAGACAAGGGGGAAGGCATGAAAAACTGTTTTTT.

J is TRBJ1-1 and V is TRBV7-2; D remains unclear. Trimming shortened V by 1 base and J by 4 bases, and 10 bases separated the two germline ends. Germline CDR1 reads SGHTA; CDR2 reads FQGNSA. The CDR3 consists of 14 residues. The CDR3 spells CASSLGAGPTEAFF. The CDR3 DNA sequence: TGTGCCAGCAGCTTAGGTGCGGGTCCCACTGAAGCTTTCTTT. Variable domain in full (rest from reference TRBV7-2 and TRBJ1-1): GAGVSQSPSNKVTEKGKDVELRCDPISGHTALYWYRQSLGQGLEFLIYFQGNSAPDKSGLPSDRFSAERTGGSVSTLTIQRTQQEDSAVYLCASSLGAGPTEAFFGQGTRLTVV.

This chain links TRBV30 with TRBJ1-2; 7 bases agree with TRBD1. The CDR3 consists of 12 residues. The ends lost 3 bases at V and 4 bases at J; junction bases unmatched: 2. Germline V gene data show CDR1 as GTSNPN and CDR2 as SVGIG (reference sequence). The CDR3, as DNA: TGTGCCTGGAGGGGGGACAGCTATGGCTACACCTTC. Translated: CAWRGDSYGYTF.

The V call is TRBV5-1, the J call TRBJ2-5, with D tentatively TRBD2 (6 bases). The germline V gene has CDR1 SGHRS and CDR2 YFSETQ. The CDR3 totals 16 residues. With 2 bases removed from V and 2 bases from J, the gap between germline ends came to 16 bases. The CDR3, as DNA: TGCGCCAGCAGCTTTAGTCCCAGCGGGTTTCAAGAGACCCAGTACTTC. Translation: CASSFSPSGFQETQYF.

This clone was detected only once. J is TRBJ2-3 and V is TRBV5-1; D may be TRBD1 (6 bases). Germline V gives CDR1 SGHRS, CDR2 YFSETQ. The CDR3 spans 14 residues. The V end lost 4 bases, the J end lost 1 base, and 10 bases lay between the germline ends. The CDR3 here is CASSAGQRTDTQYF. The CDR3, as DNA: TGCGCCAGCAGCGCCGGACAGCGCACAGATACGCAGTATTTT.

The chain links TRBV11-3 to TRBJ1-3; D ambiguous. The CDR3 has 13 residues. Per germline, CDR1 SGHNT and CDR2 YENEEA. Trimming took 4 bases from V and 4 from J, leaving 8 bases between them. The CDR3 DNA reads TGTGCCAGCAGCTCGTCCCTGGGAAACACCATATATTTT. Translating it yields CASSSSLGNTIYF.